Listed below are T cell receptor beta chains from one sample, sequenced in a study of shared clonotypes between healthy human individuals. TCRdb's table, derived via immunoSEQ multiplex PCR, lists solely in-frame clones and lacks some. The sample consists of more than 2 million clones, 80% to 95% of them appearing once. The sample comprised naive CD8+ T cells from PBMCs. The origin of the receptors is a man younger than 30 in good health. Some clones in this sample may be carry-over from other donors' samples. The CDR3 runs from the conserved cysteine through the conserved F or W. Fields, in order: J gene, clone size, V gene, D gene, CDR3 DNA, CDR3 protein. A D gene is named only where the DNA matches it firmly. Only some rows state a clone size, as once, few, many or a class for expanded clones.

J gene: TRBJ2-5
clone size: .
V gene: TRBV11-2
D gene: TRBD2
CDR3 DNA: TGTGCCAGCAGCTCTGGGGGGGAGACACAGTACCAAGAGACCCAGTACTTC
CDR3 protein: CASSSGGETQYQETQYF

J gene: TRBJ2-7
clone size: .
V gene: TRBV11-2
D gene: .
CDR3 DNA: TGTGCCAGCAGCTTAGGGGGGCCGAGCCCCTACGAGCAGTACTTC
CDR3 protein: CASSLGGPSPYEQYF

J gene: TRBJ2-5
clone size: .
V gene: TRBV9
D gene: .
CDR3 DNA: TGTGCCAGCAGCGTAGAGCCAGCTCAAGAGACCCAGTACTTC
CDR3 protein: CASSVEPAQETQYF

J gene: TRBJ2-7
clone size: .
V gene: TRBV7-8
D gene: TRBD2
CDR3 DNA: TGTGCCAGCAGTAAGCGGGACTCCTCCTACGAGCAGTACTTC
CDR3 protein: CASSKRDSSYEQYF

J gene: TRBJ2-1
clone size: .
V gene: TRBV19
D gene: TRBD2
CDR3 DNA: TGTGCCAGTAGCCCGAGGGCTAGCGGGAGTAATGAGCAGTTCTTC
CDR3 protein: CASSPRASGSNEQFF

J gene: TRBJ2-7
clone size: .
V gene: TRBV28
D gene: .
CDR3 DNA: TGTGCCAGCAGAACCCTGAAGGGACGGGTCTACGAGCAGTACTTC
CDR3 protein: CASRTLKGRVYEQYF

J gene: TRBJ2-3
clone size: .
V gene: TRBV6-5
D gene: .
CDR3 DNA: TGTGCCACCACTGTGACCAGCACAGATACGCAGTATTTT
CDR3 protein: CATTVTSTDTQYF

J gene: TRBJ2-7
clone size: .
V gene: TRBV9
D gene: TRBD1
CDR3 DNA: TGTGCCAGCAGCAACCCTAGACAGGGACGATCGCCCTACGAGCAGTACTTC
CDR3 protein: CASSNPRQGRSPYEQYF

J gene: TRBJ1-1
clone size: .
V gene: TRBV9
D gene: .
CDR3 DNA: TGTGCCAGCAGCGAGGGGGGAGGGCCTGAAGCTTTCTTT
CDR3 protein: CASSEGGGPEAFF

J gene: TRBJ2-2
clone size: .
V gene: TRBV27
D gene: TRBD2
CDR3 DNA: TGTGCCAGCAGCCCAGGGACTAGCGGGATCACACCGAACACCGGGGAGCTGTTTTTT
CDR3 protein: CASSPGTSGITPNTGELFF

J gene: TRBJ2-7
clone size: .
V gene: TRBV4-3
D gene: .
CDR3 DNA: TGCGCCAGCGCCCCGGGGGACAGACCCCACTACGAGCAGTACTTC
CDR3 protein: CASAPGDRPHYEQYF

J gene: TRBJ1-5
clone size: .
V gene: TRBV6-5
D gene: .
CDR3 DNA: TGTGCCAGCAGTTACGGCGGTGAGGGCCAGCCCCAGCATTTT
CDR3 protein: CASSYGGEGQPQHF

J gene: TRBJ2-4
clone size: .
V gene: TRBV4-1
D gene: .
CDR3 DNA: TGCGCCAGCAGCCAAGCGGACAGCAGTAAAAACATTCAGTACTTC
CDR3 protein: CASSQADSSKNIQYF

J gene: TRBJ1-2
clone size: .
V gene: TRBV19
D gene: .
CDR3 DNA: TGTGCCAGTCACGCCTCGGGGGGCTCTAACTATGGCTACACCTTC
CDR3 protein: CASHASGGSNYGYTF

J gene: TRBJ2-7
clone size: .
V gene: TRBV9
D gene: .
CDR3 DNA: TGTGCCAGCAGCGTAGGAAAGGGCCGGACCCTTTACGAGCAGTACTTC
CDR3 protein: CASSVGKGRTLYEQYF

J gene: TRBJ2-7
clone size: .
V gene: TRBV7-9
D gene: .
CDR3 DNA: TGTGCCAGCAGCAACGGGGAGAGATACGAGCAGTACTTC
CDR3 protein: CASSNGERYEQYF

J gene: TRBJ2-1
clone size: .
V gene: TRBV2
D gene: .
CDR3 DNA: TGTGCCAGCAGTGAAGGGCCAGGGGCGTCCTACAATGAGCAGTTCTTC
CDR3 protein: CASSEGPGASYNEQFF

J gene: TRBJ2-7
clone size: .
V gene: TRBV9
D gene: TRBD1
CDR3 DNA: TGTGCCAGCAGCCCCGCAGGGACAGGGAACTCCTACGAGCAGTACTTC
CDR3 protein: CASSPAGTGNSYEQYF

J gene: TRBJ2-7
clone size: .
V gene: TRBV7-9
D gene: .
CDR3 DNA: TGTGCCAGCAGCTCTACGGACCCATCGGCGGGCGAGCAGTACTTC
CDR3 protein: CASSSTDPSAGEQYF

J gene: TRBJ2-1
clone size: .
V gene: TRBV19
D gene: TRBD2
CDR3 DNA: TGTGCCAGTAGTATGTCAGGGAGGGCCTACAATGAGCAGTTCTTC
CDR3 protein: CASSMSGRAYNEQFF

J gene: TRBJ2-2
clone size: .
V gene: TRBV27
D gene: TRBD1
CDR3 DNA: TGTGCCAGCAGTTCCATACGGACAGGCAACACCGGGGAGCTGTTTTTT
CDR3 protein: CASSSIRTGNTGELFF

J gene: TRBJ2-7
clone size: .
V gene: TRBV11-2
D gene: TRBD2
CDR3 DNA: TGTGCCAGCAGCTTAGCGGCTCTAGCGGGAGTGGTAGTTTACGAGCAGTACTTC
CDR3 protein: CASSLAALAGVVVYEQYF

J gene: TRBJ2-5
clone size: .
V gene: TRBV7-6
D gene: .
CDR3 DNA: TGTGCCAGCAGCTTAGAAATACAAGAGACCCAGTACTTC
CDR3 protein: CASSLEIQETQYF

J gene: TRBJ2-1
clone size: few
V gene: TRBV6-4
D gene: TRBD2
CDR3 DNA: TGTGCCAGCAGTGACTCGGGGGGGAATGAGCAGTTCTTC
CDR3 protein: CASSDSGGNEQFF

J gene: TRBJ2-3
clone size: .
V gene: TRBV27
D gene: .
CDR3 DNA: TGTGCCAGCAGCCCGGGGGAACCAGATACGCAGTATTTT
CDR3 protein: CASSPGEPDTQYF

J gene: TRBJ1-2
clone size: .
V gene: TRBV19
D gene: TRBD1
CDR3 DNA: TGTGCCAGTAGTATCCCGGACAGGATGTTTGTTGGCTACACCTTC
CDR3 protein: CASSIPDRMFVGYTF

J gene: TRBJ2-5
clone size: .
V gene: TRBV28
D gene: .
CDR3 DNA: TGTGCCAGCAGTTTAGTGGCTAATCAAGAGACCCAGTACTTC
CDR3 protein: CASSLVANQETQYF